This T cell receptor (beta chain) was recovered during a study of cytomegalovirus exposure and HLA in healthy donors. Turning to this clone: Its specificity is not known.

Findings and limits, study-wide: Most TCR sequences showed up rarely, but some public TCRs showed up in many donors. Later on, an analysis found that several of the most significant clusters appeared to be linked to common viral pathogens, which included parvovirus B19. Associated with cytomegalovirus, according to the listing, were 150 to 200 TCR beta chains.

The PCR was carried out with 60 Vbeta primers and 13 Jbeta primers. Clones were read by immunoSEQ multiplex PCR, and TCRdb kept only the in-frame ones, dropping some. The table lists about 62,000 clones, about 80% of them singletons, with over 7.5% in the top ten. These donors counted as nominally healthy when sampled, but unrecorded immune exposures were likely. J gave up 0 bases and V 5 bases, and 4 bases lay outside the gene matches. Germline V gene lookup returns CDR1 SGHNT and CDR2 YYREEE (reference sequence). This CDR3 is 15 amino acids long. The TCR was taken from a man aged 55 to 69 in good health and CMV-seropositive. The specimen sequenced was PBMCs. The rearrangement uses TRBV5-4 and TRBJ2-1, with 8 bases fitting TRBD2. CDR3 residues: CASRPGTSSYNEQFF. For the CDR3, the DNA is TGTGCCAGCAGACCCGGGACTAGCTCCTACAATGAGCAGTTCTTC.